One sample yielded the 29 T cell receptor beta chains listed below, sequenced in a study of cytomegalovirus exposure and HLA in healthy donors. 60 Vbeta and 13 Jbeta primers were used in PCR. TCRdb's table, derived via immunoSEQ multiplex PCR, lists solely in-frame clones and lacks some. The table lists some 150,000 clones, under 75% of them singletons. The sequencing sample was made of PBMCs. These receptors were obtained from a woman aged 60-70 years in good health and CMV-seropositive.

This clone was seen only a few times. CDR3: CASSSGGNEQFF. The CDR3 bases are TGTGCCAGCAGCTCCGGGGGGAATGAGCAGTTCTTC. This sequence joins TRBV7-3 and TRBJ2-1, with 7 bases lining up with TRBD2. Trimming at V came to 4 bases and at J to 7 bases, leaving 1 base not matched to a gene. Germline CDR1 SGHTA, CDR2 FQGTGA. The CDR3 runs 12 residues. The whole variable domain, remainder taken from reference TRBV7-3 and TRBJ2-1, is GAGVSQTPSNKVTEKGKYVELRCDPISGHTALYWYRQSLGQGPEFLIYFQGTGAADDSGLPNDRFFAVRPEGSVSTLKIQRTERGDSAVYLCASSSGGNEQFFGPGTRLTVL.

This clone was counted a single time. The chain has TRBV19 and TRBJ2-1; 7 nucleotides match TRBD2. This CDR3 contains 16 residues. V was pared by 5 bases and J by 0 bases, with 7 bases of the junction left unmatched. The germline V gene encodes CDR1 LNHDA and CDR2 SQIVND (reference sequence). CDR3 in DNA: TGTGCCAGTAGTCTTCTAGCGGTTGCCTCCTACAATGAGCAGTTCTTC. This encodes CASSLLAVASYNEQFF.

The J gene is TRBJ2-3, the V gene TRBV28; 8 nucleotides align to TRBD2. V shed 5 bases, J shed 0 bases, and the junction held 10 bases outside the gene matches. The CDR3 is 17 residues long. Germline V CDR1 and CDR2: MDHEN, SYDVKM. The CDR3 spells CASSTSQTSVSTDTQYF. The CDR3 bases are TGTGCCAGCAGTACCTCCCAGACTAGCGTAAGCACAGATACGCAGTATTTT. Using reference TRBV28 and TRBJ2-3 for the parts outside the CDR3, the full variable domain is DVKVTQSSRYLVKRTGEKVFLECVQDMDHENMFWYRQDPGLGLRLIYFSYDVKMKEKGDIPEGYSVSREKKERFSLILESASTNQTSMYLCASSTSQTSVSTDTQYFGPGTRLTVL.

The genes are TRBV28 and TRBJ1-5; TRBD1 aligns across 8 bases. This CDR3 comprises 16 residues. Trimming took 7 bases from V and 9 from J; bases not matched to a gene: 17. CDR1 and CDR2 from the germline V gene are MDHEN and SYDVKM. CDR3 loop: CASTVGQGGPRGPQHF. The DNA of the CDR3 is TGTGCCAGCACCGTTGGACAGGGTGGCCCTAGAGGGCCCCAGCATTTT.

J is TRBJ1-2 and V is TRBV29-1, with 11 nucleotides matching TRBD1. CDR1 and CDR2 from the germline V gene are SQVTM and ANQGSEA. After removal of 5 bases from V and 2 bases from J, the junction contained 7 bases not matched to a gene. The CDR3 contains 15 residues. CDR3 loop: CSVPRDRGLNYGYTF. The CDR3 coding sequence is TGCAGCGTTCCACGGGACAGGGGGTTGAACTATGGCTACACCTTC.

This clone was recorded a few times. This chain connects TRBV29-1 to TRBJ1-2; D is unresolved. V lost 1 base to trimming and J lost 0 bases, with 9 bases between them. This CDR3 region has 14 residues. CDR1 and CDR2 (germline): SQVTM, ANQGSEA. This CDR3 reads CSVEGGWANYGYTF. For the CDR3, the DNA is TGCAGCGTTGAAGGCGGGTGGGCTAACTATGGCTACACCTTC.

This clone appeared a few times. This chain uses TRBV10-3 with TRBJ2-5; TRBD1 aligns across 8 bases. This CDR3 region has 13 residues. Germline V gene sequence: CDR1 ENHRY, CDR2 SYGVKD. V lost 7 bases and J lost 3; bases outside the gene matches: 4. The CDR3 DNA reads as TGTGCCATCAACCCGACAGGGGAAGAGACCCAGTACTTC. Translating gives CAINPTGEETQYF.

The chain combines TRBV7-9 with TRBJ2-2, with D possibly matching TRBD1 (5 bases). Trimming stripped 10 bases from V and 2 bases from J, with 14 bases between. There are 14 residues in the CDR3. In germline, CDR1 is SEHNR, CDR2 FQNEAQ (reference sequence). The CDR3 protein is CAIPPWGNTGELFF. The CDR3 DNA reads TGTGCCATTCCGCCTTGGGGCAACACCGGGGAGCTGTTTTTT.

This rearrangement joins TRBV6-1 to TRBJ1-1; D is ambiguous. Trimming removed 1 base at V and 0 bases at J, with 15 bases between. Germline lookup yields CDR1 MNHNS and CDR2 SASEGT. The CDR3 length is 17 residues. The CDR3 nucleotides are TGTGCCAGCAGTGAAGAGGAATTGGTACAGATGAACACTGAAGCTTTCTTT. Its translation: CASSEEELVQMNTEAFF.

The chain employs TRBV30 and TRBJ2-7, with a possible D match to TRBD1 (5 bases). CDR1 is GTSNPN, CDR2 SVGIG, per germline (reference sequence). With 2 bases removed from V and 2 bases from J, the gap between germline ends came to 10 bases. The length of the CDR3 is 13 residues. For the CDR3, the DNA is TGTGCCTGGAGTTGGGGCCTCACCTACGAGCAGTACTTC. The encoded protein is CAWSWGLTYEQYF.

The chain employs TRBV9 and TRBJ2-7; a weak D match, TRBD1 (6 bases). Trimming stripped 4 bases from V and 1 base from J, with 12 bases between. The CDR3 loop spans 14 amino acids. In germline, CDR1 is SGDLS, CDR2 YYNGEE. DNA for the CDR3: TGTGCCAGCAGCCTCACAGGGATATCCTACGAGCAGTACTTC. Encoded protein: CASSLTGISYEQYF.

The V gene is TRBV7-2, the J gene TRBJ1-1; 7 bases align to TRBD1. CDR1 and CDR2 (germline): SGHTA, FQGNSA. CDR3 length: 14 amino acids. The V segment lost 5 bases and the J segment 10 bases; nucleotides outside the gene matches: 13. The CDR3 sequence is CASSKGGTATPAFF. CDR3 sequence (DNA): TGTGCCAGCAGCAAGGGCGGGACAGCAACACCAGCTTTCTTT.

The chain carries TRBV18 and TRBJ1-2; 7 bases are shared with TRBD1. V lost 3 bases, J lost 2 bases, and 0 bases stayed unmatched. CDR1 and CDR2 (germline): KGHSH, LQKENI. The CDR3 extends over 13 amino acids. CDR3 coding DNA: TGTGCCAGCTCACCGACAGGGAACTATGGCTACACCTTC. Protein: CASSPTGNYGYTF.

This chain uses TRBV2 with TRBJ2-2, with 14 nucleotides matching TRBD2. Germline V CDR1 and CDR2: SNHLY, FYNNEI. V was pared by 5 bases and J by 7 bases, with 6 bases of the junction left unmatched. CDR3 length equals 16 residues. The chain's CDR3 is CASSLGLAGGGGELFF. The CDR3 nucleotides read TGTGCCAGCAGTCTCGGACTAGCGGGAGGAGGCGGGGAGCTGTTTTTT.

The V gene is TRBV5-1, the J gene TRBJ2-3; D may be TRBD1 (6 bases). The CDR3 loop spans 16 amino acids. Germline values: CDR1 SGHRS, CDR2 YFSETQ. The ends were cut back, 5 bases at V and 3 bases at J, with 19 bases in the middle. Written as DNA, the CDR3 is TGCGCCAGCAGAGGAAGCGTGGCAGGGGTTACAGATACGCAGTATTTT. Residues: CASRGSVAGVTDTQYF.

The chain is built from TRBV19 and TRBJ1-1; 7 nucleotides align to TRBD1. V was clipped by 6 bases and J by 2 bases; unmatched bases: 9. This CDR3 is 15 amino acids long. Per germline, CDR1 LNHDA and CDR2 SQIVND (reference sequence). CDR3 nucleotide sequence: TGTGCCAGTAGGCTTGGACCAGGGGGAAACACTGAAGCTTTCTTT. Translating gives CASRLGPGGNTEAFF.

This clone was observed once. The chain recombines TRBV2 with TRBJ2-1; maybe TRBD2 (5 bases). Germline-derived CDR1 and CDR2 are SNHLY and FYNNEI. This CDR3 contains 14 residues. V was shortened by 5 bases and J by 3 bases, with 11 bases between the two germline ends. CDR3 protein: CASSLILGYNEQFF. The CDR3 bases are TGTGCCAGCAGTTTGATACTAGGCTACAATGAGCAGTTCTTC.

V gene TRBV5-8 combines with J gene TRBJ2-3; 8 positions agree with TRBD2. Trimming at V came to 6 bases and at J to 6 bases, leaving 12 bases not matched to a gene. This CDR3 is built from 15 residues. Germline CDR1 is SGHTS and CDR2 is YDEGEE. CDR3 region: CASTGGAGPSDTQYF. DNA for the CDR3: TGTGCCAGCACCGGGGGGGCAGGCCCGTCTGATACGCAGTATTTT.

The chain has TRBV5-6 and TRBJ2-7, with 12 nucleotides matching TRBD2. Germline V lookup: CDR1 SGHDT, CDR2 YYEEEE. V was clipped by 2 bases and J by 3 bases; unmatched bases: 3. The CDR3 has 15 residues. The CDR3 DNA reads TGTGCCAGCAGCTTTGGACTAGCGGGGAGCTACGAGCAGTACTTC. The encoded protein is CASSFGLAGSYEQYF.

This chain joins TRBV2 and TRBJ2-1; D is possibly TRBD2 (5 bases). CDR3 length equals 13 residues. With 7 bases removed from V and 3 bases from J, the gap between germline ends came to 10 bases. CDR1 is SNHLY, CDR2 FYNNEI, per germline. The CDR3 DNA reads as TGTGCCAGCAAGTCCGGGATCTACAATGAGCAGTTCTTC. It translates to CASKSGIYNEQFF.

This chain uses TRBV6-1 with TRBJ2-1, with a possible D match to TRBD2 (7 bases). Germline CDR1 reads MNHNS; CDR2 reads SASEGT. V lost 3 bases and J lost 3, with 12 bases in between. CDR3 length: 15 residues. Here the CDR3 DNA reads TGTGCCAGCAGTGAGGGGGGGCGCCTCTACAATGAGCAGTTCTTC. Translated, it gives CASSEGGRLYNEQFF.

V usage is TRBV29-1 and J usage is TRBJ2-1, with D perhaps matching TRBD2 (5 bases). The V end lost 5 bases, the J end lost 9 bases, and 17 bases lay between the germline ends. The CDR3 totals 13 residues. Germline CDR1 reads SQVTM; CDR2 reads ANQGSEA. The CDR3 sequence is CSVRTYGEGEQFF. The CDR3 DNA reads TGCAGCGTTCGGACCTACGGAGAGGGTGAGCAGTTCTTC.

There are a few counts of this clone. V usage is TRBV7-8 and J usage is TRBJ2-3; possible D gene TRBD1, 5 bases. Germline CDR1 reads SGHVS; CDR2 reads FQNEAQ. Trimming took off 7 bases at V and 4 bases at J, with 12 bases between the two ends. The CDR3 length is 13 residues. The CDR3 sequence: CASILGAADTQYF. CDR3 nucleotides: TGTGCCAGCATATTAGGGGCAGCAGATACGCAGTATTTT.

The table lists this clone with a few counts. V is TRBV9 and J is TRBJ2-7; TRBD2 agrees at 14 bases. The germline V gene has CDR1 SGDLS and CDR2 YYNGEE. The CDR3 is 15 amino acids. Trimming at V came to 6 bases and at J to 6 bases, leaving 8 bases not matched to a gene. In nucleotides, the CDR3 is TGTGCCAGCACAACGGGACTAGCGGGAGAAGGCGAGCAGTACTTC. It translates to CASTTGLAGEGEQYF.

This clone was seen a few times. This likely reflects a read error, since a far larger clone is one base away. This rearrangement joins TRBV11-2 to TRBJ1-2; maybe TRBD1 (5 bases). The length of the CDR3 is 12 residues. Germline-derived CDR1 and CDR2 are SGHAT and FQNNGV. V was cut by 7 bases and J by 10 bases, with 16 bases left in between. In DNA form, the CDR3 reads TGTGCCAGCACCCCGGGCAGGGAAGTCTACACCTTC. Translation: CASTPGREVYTF.

This clone came up a few times. The chain joins TRBV19 to TRBJ2-7; the match to TRBD2 covers 8 bases. Germline CDR1 is LNHDA and CDR2 is SQIVND (reference sequence). The CDR3 is 15 residues long. The V segment lost 2 bases and the J segment 2 bases; nucleotides outside the gene matches: 5. The CDR3 coding sequence is TGTGCCAGTAGTATATCGAGCGGGGGAGCCTACGAGCAGTACTTC. Translation gives CASSISSGGAYEQYF.

This clone has only a few counts. This chain joins TRBV6-1 and TRBJ1-2; TRBD1 might be the D (6 bases). V was cut by 4 bases and J by 5 bases, with 14 bases left in between. The germline gives CDR1 MNHNS, CDR2 SASEGT. This CDR3 comprises 14 residues. Written as DNA, the CDR3 is TGTGCCAGCAGTGGTCAAGCAGGGGAGTATGGCTACACCTTC. Translated, it gives CASSGQAGEYGYTF.

This chain joins TRBV7-2 and TRBJ2-2, with 8 bases that match TRBD2. This CDR3 has 16 residues. The V and J ends lost 3 bases and 1 base, in that order; junction bases with no gene match: 4. Germline V gene data show CDR1 as SGHTA and CDR2 as FQGNSA. The CDR3 region has the DNA TGTGCCAGCAGCTTGCACAGCGGGGGGAACACCGGGGAGCTGTTTTTT. Translating gives CASSLHSGGNTGELFF. Full variable domain (outside the CDR3, taken from reference TRBV7-2 and TRBJ2-2): GAGVSQSPSNKVTEKGKDVELRCDPISGHTALYWYRQSLGQGLEFLIYFQGNSAPDKSGLPSDRFSAERTGGSVSTLTIQRTQQEDSAVYLCASSLHSGGNTGELFFGEGSRLTVL.

The chain combines TRBV27 with TRBJ1-4; 7 positions match TRBD1. The CDR3 is 14 amino acids. Losses at the gene ends were 2 bases for V and 7 bases for J; bases not matched to a gene: 4. The V gene's germline CDR1 is MNHEY and CDR2 SMNVEV (reference sequence). CDR3 loop: CASSLSRGVEKLFF. CDR3 DNA sequence: TGTGCCAGCAGTTTAAGCAGGGGGGTTGAAAAACTGTTTTTT.